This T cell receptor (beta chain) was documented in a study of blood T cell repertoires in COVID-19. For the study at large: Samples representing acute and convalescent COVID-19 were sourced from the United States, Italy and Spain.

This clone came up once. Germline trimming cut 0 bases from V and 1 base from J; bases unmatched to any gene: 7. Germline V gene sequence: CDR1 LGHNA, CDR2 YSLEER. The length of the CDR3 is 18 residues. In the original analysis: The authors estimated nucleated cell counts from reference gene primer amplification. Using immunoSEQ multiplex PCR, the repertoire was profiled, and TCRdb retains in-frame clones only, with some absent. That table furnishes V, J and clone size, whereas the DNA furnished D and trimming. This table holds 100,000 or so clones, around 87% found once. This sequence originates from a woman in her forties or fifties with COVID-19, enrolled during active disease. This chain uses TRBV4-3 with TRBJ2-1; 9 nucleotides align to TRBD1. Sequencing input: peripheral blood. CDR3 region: CASSQEVSGQGSYNEQFF. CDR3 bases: TGCGCCAGCAGCCAAGAGGTGTCGGGACAGGGATCCTACAATGAGCAGTTCTTC.